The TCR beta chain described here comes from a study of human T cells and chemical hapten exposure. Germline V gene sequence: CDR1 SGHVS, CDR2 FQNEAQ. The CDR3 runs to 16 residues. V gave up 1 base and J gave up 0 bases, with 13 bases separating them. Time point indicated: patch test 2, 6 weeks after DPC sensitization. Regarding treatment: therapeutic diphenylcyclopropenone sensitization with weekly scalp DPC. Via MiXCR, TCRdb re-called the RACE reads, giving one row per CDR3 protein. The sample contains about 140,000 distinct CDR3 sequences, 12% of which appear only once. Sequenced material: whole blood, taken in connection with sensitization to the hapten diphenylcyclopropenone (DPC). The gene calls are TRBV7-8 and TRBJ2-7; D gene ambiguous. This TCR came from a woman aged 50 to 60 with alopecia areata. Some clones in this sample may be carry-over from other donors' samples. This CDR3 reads CASSLGPGPSSYEQYF. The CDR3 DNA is TGTGCCAGCAGCTTAGGCCCAGGACCAAGCTCCTACGAGCAGTACTTC.